The T cell receptor beta chain under discussion was sequenced for a study of blood T cell repertoires in COVID-19. Study in general: Samples of COVID-19 (acute and convalescent) were obtained from the United States, Italy and Spain. T cells, B-cell-depleted T cells, or PBMCs provided the cDNA or gDNA that served as material.

Original methodology: Amplification of reference gene primers was used by the study to estimate nucleated cell counts. The method was immunoSEQ multiplex PCR; TCRdb's version includes in-frame clones alone and lacks a portion of them. That table is the source of V, J and clone size, and D and trimming were worked out from the DNA. The table includes roughly 500,000 clones, 89% detected once. The TCR was taken from a man aged 18 to 35 with COVID-19, enrolled during active disease. The specimen sequenced was peripheral blood.

In DNA form, the CDR3 reads TGTGCCAGCAGCATAGGGGGCGCGGACACCGGGGAGCTGTTTTTT. Protein sequence: CASSIGGADTGELFF. The chain couples TRBV6-5 to TRBJ2-2; 7 positions match TRBD1. V lost 6 bases to trimming and J lost 3 bases; unmatched junction nucleotides: 7. Germline V gene sequence: CDR1 MNHEY, CDR2 SVGAGI. The CDR3 runs to 15 residues.